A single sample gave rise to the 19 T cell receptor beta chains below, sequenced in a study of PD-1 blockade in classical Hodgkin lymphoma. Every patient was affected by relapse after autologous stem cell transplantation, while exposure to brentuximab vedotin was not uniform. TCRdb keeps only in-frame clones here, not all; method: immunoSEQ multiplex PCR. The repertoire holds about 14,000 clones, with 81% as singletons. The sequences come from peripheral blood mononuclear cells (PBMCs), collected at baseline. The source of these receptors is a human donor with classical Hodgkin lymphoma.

The CDR3 region is CASRLNRNTEAFF. CDR3 in DNA: TGTGCCAGCAGGCTTAATCGGAACACTGAAGCTTTCTTT. V usage is TRBV27 and J usage is TRBJ1-1; the D is unclear. Germline V gives CDR1 MNHEY, CDR2 SMNVEV (reference sequence). This CDR3 contains 13 residues. V was clipped by 6 bases and J by 1 base, with 9 bases between them.

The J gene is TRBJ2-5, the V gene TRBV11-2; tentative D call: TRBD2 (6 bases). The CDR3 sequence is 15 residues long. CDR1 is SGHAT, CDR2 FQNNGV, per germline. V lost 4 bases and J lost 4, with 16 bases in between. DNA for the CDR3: TGTGCCAGCAGCTCCTTGTCCGGGAGTAGAGAGACCCAGTACTTC. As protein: CASSSLSGSRETQYF.

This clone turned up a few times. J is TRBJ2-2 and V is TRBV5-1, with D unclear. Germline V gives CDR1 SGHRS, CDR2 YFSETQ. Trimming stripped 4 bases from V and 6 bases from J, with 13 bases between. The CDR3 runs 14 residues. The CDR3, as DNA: TGCGCCAGCAGCACCTCGACACTGCCCGGGGAGCTGTTTTTT. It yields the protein CASSTSTLPGELFF.

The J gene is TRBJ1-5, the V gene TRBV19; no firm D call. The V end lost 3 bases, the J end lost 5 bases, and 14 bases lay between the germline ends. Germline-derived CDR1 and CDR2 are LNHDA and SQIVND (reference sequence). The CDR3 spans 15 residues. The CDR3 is CASSIVQTSYQPQHF. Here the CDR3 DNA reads TGTGCCAGTAGTATTGTACAGACAAGTTATCAGCCCCAGCATTTT. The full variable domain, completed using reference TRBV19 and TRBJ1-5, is DGGITQSPKYLFRKEGQNVTLSCEQNLNHDAMYWYRQDPGQGLRLIYYSQIVNDFQKGDIAEGYSVSREKKESFPLTVTSAQKNPTAFYLCASSIVQTSYQPQHFGDGTRLSIL.

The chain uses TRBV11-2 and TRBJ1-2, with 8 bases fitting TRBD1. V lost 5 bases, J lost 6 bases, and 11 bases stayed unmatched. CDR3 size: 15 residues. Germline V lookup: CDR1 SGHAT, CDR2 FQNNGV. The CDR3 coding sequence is TGTGCCAGCAGCCCTCTTCGGGGACAGGAAAATGGCTACACCTTC. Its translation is CASSPLRGQENGYTF.

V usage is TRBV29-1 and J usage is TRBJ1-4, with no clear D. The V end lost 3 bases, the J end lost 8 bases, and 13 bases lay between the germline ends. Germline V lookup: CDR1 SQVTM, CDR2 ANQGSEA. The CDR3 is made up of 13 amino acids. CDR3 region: CSVEGGGWEKLFF. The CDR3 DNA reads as TGCAGCGTTGAGGGTGGAGGGTGGGAAAAACTGTTTTTT.

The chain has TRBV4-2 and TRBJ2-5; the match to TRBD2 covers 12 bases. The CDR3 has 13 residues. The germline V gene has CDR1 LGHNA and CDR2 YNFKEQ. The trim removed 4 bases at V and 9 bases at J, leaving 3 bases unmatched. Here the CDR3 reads CASSRLAGEPQYF. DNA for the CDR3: TGTGCCAGCAGCCGACTAGCGGGGGAGCCCCAGTACTTC.

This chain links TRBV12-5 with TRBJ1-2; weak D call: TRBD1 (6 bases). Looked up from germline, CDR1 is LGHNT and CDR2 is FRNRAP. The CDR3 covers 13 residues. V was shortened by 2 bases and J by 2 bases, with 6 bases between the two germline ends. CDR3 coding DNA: TGTGCTAGTGGTTTGACAGGGAACTATGGCTACACCTTC. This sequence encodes CASGLTGNYGYTF.

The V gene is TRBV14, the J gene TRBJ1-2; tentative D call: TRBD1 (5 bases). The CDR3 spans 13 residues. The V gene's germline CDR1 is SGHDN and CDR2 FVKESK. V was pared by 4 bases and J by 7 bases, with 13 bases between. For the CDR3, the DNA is TGTGCCAGCAGCCTCACACGGGGGAGTGGCTACACCTTC. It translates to CASSLTRGSGYTF.

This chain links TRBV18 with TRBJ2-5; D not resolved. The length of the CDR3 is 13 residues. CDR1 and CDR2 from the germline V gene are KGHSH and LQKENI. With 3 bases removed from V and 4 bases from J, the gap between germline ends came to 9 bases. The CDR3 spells CASSPLASETQYF. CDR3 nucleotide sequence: TGTGCCAGCTCACCTTTGGCTTCAGAGACCCAGTACTTC.

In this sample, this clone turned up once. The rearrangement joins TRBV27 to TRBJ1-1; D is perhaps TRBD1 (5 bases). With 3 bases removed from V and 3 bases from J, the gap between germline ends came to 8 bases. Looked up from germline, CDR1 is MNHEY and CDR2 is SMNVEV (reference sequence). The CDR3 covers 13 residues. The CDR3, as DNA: TGTGCCAGCAGTTTCGGCAGGGACACTGAAGCTTTCTTT. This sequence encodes CASSFGRDTEAFF.

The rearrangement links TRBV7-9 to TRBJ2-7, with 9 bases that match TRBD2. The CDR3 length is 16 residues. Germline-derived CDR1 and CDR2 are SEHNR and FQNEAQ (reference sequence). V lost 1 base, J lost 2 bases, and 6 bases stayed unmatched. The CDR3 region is CASSLVQGLAAYEQYF. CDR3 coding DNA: TGTGCCAGCAGCTTAGTGCAGGGACTAGCTGCCTACGAGCAGTACTTC.

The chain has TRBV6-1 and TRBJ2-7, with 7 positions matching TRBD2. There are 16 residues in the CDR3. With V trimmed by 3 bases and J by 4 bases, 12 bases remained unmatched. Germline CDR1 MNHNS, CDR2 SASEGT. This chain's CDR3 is CASSDQSGTNLYEQYF. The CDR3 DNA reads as TGTGCCAGCAGTGACCAATCAGGGACTAATTTATACGAGCAGTACTTC.

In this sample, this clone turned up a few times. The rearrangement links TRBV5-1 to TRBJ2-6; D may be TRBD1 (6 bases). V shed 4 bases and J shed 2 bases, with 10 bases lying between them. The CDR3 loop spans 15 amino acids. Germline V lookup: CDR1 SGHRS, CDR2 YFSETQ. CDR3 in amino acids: CASSPGQPGANVLTF. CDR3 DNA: TGCGCCAGCAGCCCTGGACAGCCTGGGGCCAACGTCCTGACTTTC.

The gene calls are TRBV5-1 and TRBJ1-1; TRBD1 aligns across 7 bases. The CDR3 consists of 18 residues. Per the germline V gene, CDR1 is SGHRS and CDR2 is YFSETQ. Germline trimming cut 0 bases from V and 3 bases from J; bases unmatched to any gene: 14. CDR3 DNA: TGCGCCAGCAGCTTGGGACAGGGTCGTATGGGTATTGACACTGAAGCTTTCTTT. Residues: CASSLGQGRMGIDTEAFF.

Here the CDR3 DNA reads TGTGCCAGCAGCGGGACTAGCGGGGGTGTTACCGGGGAGCTGTTTTTT. Translated, it gives CASSGTSGGVTGELFF. The chain has TRBV5-4 and TRBJ2-2; 14 bases agree with TRBD2. Germline V CDR1 and CDR2: SGHNT, YYREEE (reference sequence). The V and J ends lost 4 bases and 5 bases, in that order; junction bases with no gene match: 4. There are 16 residues in the CDR3.

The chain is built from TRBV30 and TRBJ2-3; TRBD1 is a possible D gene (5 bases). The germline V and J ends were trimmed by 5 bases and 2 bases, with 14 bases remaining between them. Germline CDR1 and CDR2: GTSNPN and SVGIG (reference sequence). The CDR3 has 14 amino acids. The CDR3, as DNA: TGTGCCTGGGTTCCGAGACAGTACACAGATACGCAGTATTTT. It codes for CAWVPRQYTDTQYF.

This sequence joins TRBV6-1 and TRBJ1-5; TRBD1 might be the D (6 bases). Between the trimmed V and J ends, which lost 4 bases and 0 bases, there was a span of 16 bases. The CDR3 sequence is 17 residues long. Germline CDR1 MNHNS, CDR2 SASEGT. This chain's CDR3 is CASSGRGGGNSNQPQHF. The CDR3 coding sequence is TGTGCCAGCAGTGGTCGAGGGGGAGGAAATAGCAATCAGCCCCAGCATTTT.

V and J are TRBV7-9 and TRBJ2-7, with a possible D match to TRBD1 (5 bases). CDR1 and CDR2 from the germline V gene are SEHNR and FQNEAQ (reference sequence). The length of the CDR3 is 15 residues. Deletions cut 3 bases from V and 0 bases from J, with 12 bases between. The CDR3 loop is CASSFWGISSYEQYF. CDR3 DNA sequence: TGTGCCAGCAGCTTTTGGGGCATTAGCTCCTACGAGCAGTACTTC.